The 27 T cell receptor beta chains presented below share a single source sample, sequenced in a study of vaccination and CD4 T cells after COVID-19. Their antigens remain unidentified. The Oncomine TCR Beta short-read assay sequenced DNA from cultured CD4+ T cells. TCRdb passed the PCR reads through MiXCR, listing each CDR3 protein once. The table includes 7,000 to 8,000 distinct CDR3 sequences, roughly 57% detected once. Treatment: approximately 11-day PBMC culture with coronavirus spike peptide pools or control peptides (ViraFEST assay). Sequences were obtained from CD4+ T cells from blood, cultured in vitro. The receptor source for this set is a human donor who had recovered from COVID-19.

V usage is TRBV2 and J usage is TRBJ1-5; a weak D match, TRBD1 (5 bases). The germline gives CDR1 SNHLY, CDR2 FYNNEI. The CDR3 loop spans 15 amino acids. The V end was cut by 3 bases, the J end by 1 base, with 10 bases between. CDR3 bases: TGTGCCAGCAGTGATCTGGGGGTGAGCAATCAGCCCCAGCATTTT. Amino acid sequence: CASSDLGVSNQPQHF. Full variable domain (outside the CDR3, taken from reference TRBV2 and TRBJ1-5): EPEVTQTPSHQVTQMGQEVILRCVPISNHLYFYWYRQILGQKVEFLVSFYNNEISEKSEIFDDQFSVERPDGSNFTLKIRSTKLEDSAMYFCASSDLGVSNQPQHFGDGTRLSIL.

The chain joins TRBV19 to TRBJ2-7; unclear D gene. Germline V CDR1 and CDR2: LNHDA, SQIVND (reference sequence). Trimming pared 4 bases from V and 7 bases from J, leaving 14 bases between. The CDR3 extends over 13 amino acids. CDR3 residues: CASSSLDEWEQYF. CDR3 sequence (DNA): TGTGCCAGTAGTAGCCTCGACGAGTGGGAGCAGTACTTC.

This chain joins TRBV10-2 and TRBJ2-7, with 7 positions matching TRBD1. Losses at the gene ends were 0 bases for V and 2 bases for J; bases not matched to a gene: 4. CDR3 length: 15 amino acids. Germline values: CDR1 WSHSY, CDR2 SAAADI. The CDR3 sequence: CASSESNRGTYEQYF. As DNA, the CDR3 is TGCGCCAGCAGTGAGTCAAACAGGGGCACCTACGAGCAGTACTTC.

CDR3 nucleotide sequence: TGTGCCAGTAGGCAGGGGGACGAGCAGTACTTC. It translates to CASRQGDEQYF. V gene TRBV19 combines with J gene TRBJ2-7, with 7 bases lining up with TRBD1. In germline, CDR1 is LNHDA, CDR2 SQIVND (reference sequence). V lost 6 bases to trimming and J lost 5 bases; unmatched junction nucleotides: 1. The CDR3 totals 11 residues.

The chain has TRBV5-5 and TRBJ2-1, with a possible D match to TRBD2 (6 bases). Looked up from germline, CDR1 is SGHKS and CDR2 is YYEKEE (reference sequence). The V gene lost 4 bases and the J gene lost 0 bases, with 20 bases spanning the gap. This CDR3 comprises 18 residues. The CDR3 here is CASSPGLPGGRSYNEQFF. DNA of the CDR3: TGTGCCAGCAGCCCGGGACTTCCCGGTGGGCGCTCCTACAATGAGCAGTTCTTC.

The rearrangement uses TRBV2 and TRBJ1-5, with D tentatively TRBD1 (5 bases). V lost 4 bases, J lost 4 bases, and 8 bases lay in between. The CDR3 has 13 residues. Germline V CDR1 and CDR2: SNHLY, FYNNEI. DNA for the CDR3: TGTGCCAGCAGTGTAAAGGGGAATCAGCCCCAGCATTTT. The encoded protein is CASSVKGNQPQHF.

The J gene is TRBJ1-1, the V gene TRBV7-3; D is undetermined. Trimming removed 3 bases at V and 0 bases at J, with 5 bases between. Germline loops: CDR1 SGHTA, CDR2 FQGTGA. The CDR3 covers 13 residues. CDR3 in amino acids: CASSFRLNTEAFF. Written as DNA, the CDR3 is TGTGCCAGCAGCTTTCGCTTGAACACTGAAGCTTTCTTT.

This clonotype was seen a few times. The chain carries TRBV7-8 and TRBJ1-2, with D tentatively TRBD1 (5 bases). The CDR3 is 18 amino acids. V dropped 2 bases and J dropped 3 bases, with 22 bases sitting between them. Germline V gene lookup returns CDR1 SGHVS and CDR2 FQNEAQ. The CDR3 loop is CASSLTSFWTGGDYGYTF. In nucleotides, the CDR3 is TGTGCCAGCAGCTTAACGTCCTTTTGGACGGGGGGGGACTATGGCTACACCTTC.

This clonotype was recorded once. This sequence joins TRBV10-1 and TRBJ2-1; no clear D gene. The germline V gene encodes CDR1 WNHNN and CDR2 SYGVQD (reference sequence). V dropped 5 bases and J dropped 8 bases, with 13 bases sitting between them. The CDR3 is 13 amino acids. The CDR3 is CASSLTWKDEQFF. DNA of the CDR3: TGCGCCAGCAGTCTCACCTGGAAGGATGAGCAGTTCTTC.

The rearrangement joins TRBV24-1 to TRBJ2-1; TRBD2 agrees at 7 bases. V shed 3 bases and J 4 bases; nucleotides not matched to a gene: 14. The germline V gene encodes CDR1 KGHDR and CDR2 SFDVKD. This CDR3 spans 18 amino acids. The chain's CDR3 is CATSDPGDGGKGYNEQFF. The DNA for the CDR3 is TGTGCCACCAGTGATCCAGGCGACGGGGGGAAGGGATACAATGAGCAGTTCTTC.

The genes are TRBV24-1 and TRBJ2-3, with D possibly TRBD2 on 6 matching bases. Germline CDR1 reads KGHDR; CDR2 reads SFDVKD. This CDR3 is built from 13 residues. Trimming removed 3 bases at V and 6 bases at J, with 9 bases between. DNA for the CDR3: TGTGCCACCAGTGATCTGCTAGCGGATACGCAGTATTTT. Amino acids: CATSDLLADTQYF.

This clonotype was detected only a few times. This chain uses TRBV7-6 with TRBJ2-1; D might be TRBD2 (6 bases). Germline CDR1 SGHVS, CDR2 FNYEAQ. There are 17 residues in the CDR3. The V end lost 5 bases, the J end lost 3 bases, and 20 bases lay between the germline ends. The CDR3 loop reads CASSPSLRESVYNEQFF. The CDR3 DNA follows: TGTGCCAGCAGCCCGAGTTTGCGGGAAAGTGTCTACAATGAGCAGTTCTTC.

This chain uses TRBV20-1 with TRBJ1-1; no clear D gene. V was trimmed by 6 bases and J by 0 bases, leaving 11 bases between them. This CDR3 is 13 amino acids long. Germline CDR1 DFQATT, CDR2 SNEGSKA (reference sequence). Here the CDR3 DNA reads TGCAGTGCCAGCGCAGCCATGAACACTGAAGCTTTCTTT. Translation: CSASAAMNTEAFF.

The table lists this clonotype with a count of one. The chain carries TRBV5-4 and TRBJ2-3; possible D gene TRBD2, 6 bases. CDR1 is SGHNT and CDR2 is YYREEE in the germline V gene (reference sequence). CDR3 length: 15 residues. V lost 5 bases and J 2 bases, leaving 15 bases between the germline ends. The CDR3 DNA is TGTGCCAGCAGGCGGGCCGGAGGGAACACAGATACGCAGTATTTT. Translating gives CASRRAGGNTDTQYF.

The chain carries TRBV30 and TRBJ2-5; D remains ambiguous. The CDR3 contains 13 residues. The V and J ends lost 0 bases and 5 bases respectively, with 10 bases between them. Germline CDR1 and CDR2: GTSNPN and SVGIG (reference sequence). In DNA, the CDR3 is TGTGCCTGGAGTGTAACCGGGCTGGAGACCCAGTACTTC. Amino acids: CAWSVTGLETQYF.

V usage is TRBV6-1 and J usage is TRBJ1-5; TRBD1 might be the D (5 bases). V dropped 4 bases and J dropped 9 bases, with 16 bases sitting between them. CDR3 length: 14 amino acids. Germline CDR1 MNHNS, CDR2 SASEGT. CDR3 region: CASSGDADGGPQHF. The CDR3 region has the DNA TGTGCCAGCAGTGGGGACGCCGACGGGGGGCCCCAGCATTTT.

The sample holds a few counts of this clonotype. V and J are TRBV20-1 and TRBJ1-1; D is unresolved. Germline V gives CDR1 DFQATT, CDR2 SNEGSKA (reference sequence). This CDR3 spans 11 amino acids. The ends were cut back, 0 bases at V and 7 bases at J, with 6 bases in the middle. For the CDR3, the DNA is TGCAGTGCTAGAGATCGGGGTGAAGCTTTCTTT. Its translation is CSARDRGEAFF.

The chain is built from TRBV6-5 and TRBJ1-2; perhaps TRBD1 as D (5 bases). This CDR3 spans 14 amino acids. With 3 bases removed from V and 4 bases from J, the gap between germline ends came to 12 bases. Germline CDR1 reads MNHEY; CDR2 reads SVGAGI. CDR3 bases: TGTGCCAGCAGTTATTCCGACAGAGCCTATGGCTACACCTTC. Translated, it gives CASSYSDRAYGYTF.

V gene TRBV4-3 combines with J gene TRBJ2-3, with no clear D. The CDR3 spans 13 residues. Trimming stripped 0 bases from V and 7 bases from J, with 8 bases between. Germline CDR1 is LGHNA and CDR2 is YSLEER. The CDR3 nucleotides read TGCGCCAGCAGCCAAGATACCCTCTATACGCAGTATTTT. This sequence encodes CASSQDTLYTQYF.

The genes are TRBV5-8 and TRBJ1-2; weak D call: TRBD1 (5 bases). The V and J ends lost 0 bases and 4 bases respectively, with 13 bases between them. The CDR3 has 15 amino acids. Looked up from germline, CDR1 is SGHTS and CDR2 is YDEGEE. In nucleotides, the CDR3 is TGTGCCAGCAGCTTGGGTTGGCAGGGAGTCTATGGCTACACCTTC. Encoded protein: CASSLGWQGVYGYTF. Using reference TRBV5-8 and TRBJ1-2 for the parts outside the CDR3, the full variable domain is EAGVTQSPTHLIKTRGQQATLRCSPISGHTSVYWYQQALGLGLQFLLWYDEGEERNRGNFPPRFSGRQFPNYSSELNVNALELEDSALYLCASSLGWQGVYGYTFGSGTRLTVV.

With regard to this clonotype: Mismatch with germline at one junction end may stem from a read error. V is TRBV28 and J is TRBJ1-2; no definite D call. In germline, CDR1 is MDHEN, CDR2 SYDVKM. This CDR3 region has 15 residues. The CDR3 DNA is TGTGCCAGCAGTCCCCAAGAGTTGGGTAACAATGGCTACACCTTC. This encodes CASSPQELGNNGYTF.

This clonotype was detected a few times. The chain joins TRBV27 to TRBJ2-2; D ambiguous. Trimming shortened V by 7 bases and J by 1 base, and 10 bases separated the two germline ends. This CDR3 is 14 amino acids long. Looked up from germline, CDR1 is MNHEY and CDR2 is SMNVEV (reference sequence). CDR3 sequence (DNA): TGTGCCAGCATGTTAGGCAGGAACACCGGGGAGCTGTTTTTT. Translated, it gives CASMLGRNTGELFF.

V usage is TRBV7-8 and J usage is TRBJ2-3; unclear D gene. CDR3 size: 13 residues. Germline CDR1 reads SGHVS; CDR2 reads FQNEAQ. Trimming took off 2 bases at V and 0 bases at J, with 3 bases between the two ends. The CDR3 is CASSLLSTDTQYF. DNA of the CDR3: TGTGCCAGCAGCTTATTGAGCACAGATACGCAGTATTTT. The full variable domain, rest sourced from reference TRBV7-8 and TRBJ2-3, is GAGVSQSPRYKVAKRGQDVALRCDPISGHVSLFWYQQALGQGPEFLTYFQNEAQLDKSGLPSDRFFAERPEGSVSTLKIQRTQQEDSAVYLCASSLLSTDTQYFGPGTRLTVL.

The rearrangement uses TRBV20-1 and TRBJ2-1; 8 nucleotides match TRBD1. Germline values: CDR1 DFQATT, CDR2 SNEGSKA (reference sequence). V lost 0 bases to trimming and J lost 5 bases; unmatched junction nucleotides: 6. The CDR3 extends over 15 amino acids. The CDR3 region has the DNA TGCAGTGCTAGAGATTCAGGGGGCAGGCACAATGAGCAGTTCTTC. The encoded protein is CSARDSGGRHNEQFF.

CDR3 region: CASSFQGLLGVGEAFF. The CDR3 DNA reads TGTGCCAGCAGCTTTCAGGGGCTCCTCGGGGTTGGTGAAGCTTTCTTT. This chain links TRBV11-3 with TRBJ1-1; D may be TRBD1 (6 bases). The ends were cut back, 3 bases at V and 7 bases at J, with 21 bases in the middle. Germline V gives CDR1 SGHNT, CDR2 YENEEA. The CDR3 is 16 amino acids.

The rearrangement joins TRBV7-8 to TRBJ1-1, with 7 positions matching TRBD1. CDR1 and CDR2 (germline): SGHVS, FQNEAQ. The CDR3 spans 13 residues. With 1 base clipped from V and 9 bases from J, the junction kept 5 bases outside the gene matches. This CDR3 is CASSLESRGKAFF. In DNA, the CDR3 is TGTGCCAGCAGCTTAGAGTCCAGGGGGAAAGCTTTCTTT.

The table lists this clonotype with a few counts. This rearrangement joins TRBV10-1 to TRBJ1-5; no firm D call. Germline CDR1 and CDR2: WNHNN and SYGVQD (reference sequence). The CDR3 is 11 amino acids. V gave up 6 bases and J gave up 5 bases, with 5 bases separating them. As DNA, the CDR3 is TGCGCCAGCAGGGACCATCAGCCCCAGCATTTT. It specifies CASRDHQPQHF.